The clone carrying this TCR beta chain was seen a single time. The target antigen is unknown. The germline CDR1 and CDR2 sequences are SNHLY and FYNNEI. The V segment lost 4 bases and the J segment 7 bases; nucleotides outside the gene matches: 8. This CDR3 is built from 15 residues. Treatment: approximately nine-day PBMC culture with coronavirus spike peptide pools or control peptides (ViraFEST assay). The record originates from a study of vaccination and CD4 T cells after COVID-19. On the study more broadly: With a range of 35 to 161, the median interval from diagnosis to drawing post-COVID samples was 85 to 120 days. Study-level results: Vaccine-specific clones numbering 304 of 307 showed spike mono-reactivity in convalescent patients.

Sequencing of the DNA from cultured CD4+ T cells was carried out with the Oncomine TCR Beta short-read assay. Using the QIAamp micro DNA kit, genomic DNA was extracted from the CD4+ T cells that had been cultured. MiXCR, applied by TCRdb to the PCR reads, yields one record per CDR3 protein. The data contain 15,000 to 20,000 distinct CDR3 sequences, roughly 77% of them singletons. The TCR originated in a human donor who had recovered from COVID-19. V usage is TRBV2 and J usage is TRBJ2-1; 9 nucleotides match TRBD2. The sequenced sample was CD4+ T cells from blood, cultured in vitro. The CDR3 sequence is CASSVGGGAQNEQFF. The CDR3 DNA sequence: TGTGCCAGCAGTGTTGGCGGGGGGGCCCAGAATGAGCAGTTCTTC. The whole variable domain, remainder taken from reference TRBV2 and TRBJ2-1, is EPEVTQTPSHQVTQMGQEVILRCVPISNHLYFYWYRQILGQKVEFLVSFYNNEISEKSEIFDDQFSVERPDGSNFTLKIRSTKLEDSAMYFCASSVGGGAQNEQFFGPGTRLTVL.